The 15 T cell receptor beta chains given below trace back to one sample, sequenced in a study of T cell repertoires in cytomegalovirus infection. Their cognate antigens are unknown. TCRdb itself ran the reads through MiXCR, one entry per CDR3 protein. This repertoire shows around 230,000 distinct CDR3 sequences, 35% to 40% found once; its top ten account for about 60%. The sample consisted of CD8+ T cells from cultured PBMCs, taken from culture after CMV antigen stimulation. The receptors come from a human donor in good health (CMV status not recorded). Some clones in this sample may be carry-over from other donors' samples.

In its sample, this clonotype was seen a few times. The chain carries TRBV7-2 and TRBJ1-3; D is unresolved. The germline gives CDR1 SGHTA, CDR2 FQGNSA. The V gene lost 3 bases and the J gene lost 4 bases, with 10 bases spanning the gap. The CDR3 consists of 14 residues. In nucleotides, the CDR3 is TGTGCCAGCAGCTTGGTGCAGACCGGAAACACCATATATTTT. It encodes CASSLVQTGNTIYF.

This chain uses TRBV20-1 with TRBJ2-1, with D unresolved. Deletions cut 5 bases from V and 6 bases from J, with 8 bases between. This CDR3 has 11 amino acids. Germline loops: CDR1 DFQATT, CDR2 SNEGSKA (reference sequence). CDR3 protein: CSADERNEQFF. The CDR3 DNA follows: TGCAGTGCTGACGAGCGCAATGAGCAGTTCTTC.

This clonotype occurred many times. V gene TRBV15 combines with J gene TRBJ2-2; 8 nucleotides agree with TRBD1. V shed 1 base, J shed 7 bases, and the junction held 11 bases outside the gene matches. CDR1 and CDR2 from the germline V gene are LNHNV and YYDKDF (reference sequence). The CDR3 has 17 amino acids. As DNA, the CDR3 is TGTGCCACCAGCAGAGCCCTTTGGACAGGGAATCGCGGGGAGCTGTTTTTT. This codes for CATSRALWTGNRGELFF.

The chain is built from TRBV12-3 or TRBV12-4 and TRBJ1-1; no definite D call. The CDR3 runs 14 residues. V was shortened by 3 bases and J by 1 base, with 9 bases between the two germline ends. The CDR3 coding sequence is TGTGCCAGCAGTTTCCTAACGGGGAACACTGAAGCTTTCTTT. Residues: CASSFLTGNTEAFF.

This chain uses TRBV7-6 with TRBJ1-5, with 8 bases fitting TRBD1. V was pared by 2 bases and J by 4 bases, with 7 bases of the junction left unmatched. The germline V gene encodes CDR1 SGHVS and CDR2 FNYEAQ. The CDR3 is 16 amino acids. This chain's CDR3 is CASSLNTGGPNQPQHF. Written as DNA, the CDR3 is TGTGCCAGCAGCTTAAATACAGGGGGTCCTAATCAGCCCCAGCATTTT.

This clonotype was detected a few times. This chain uses TRBV7-8 with TRBJ2-2, with D possibly matching TRBD2 (6 bases). The CDR3 loop spans 13 amino acids. Germline V CDR1 and CDR2: SGHVS, FQNEAQ. Trimming cost V 6 bases and J 6 bases, with 11 bases left between them. DNA for the CDR3: TGTGCCAGCAGGTTGGGGGGAGCCGGGGAGCTGTTTTTT. Translation: CASRLGGAGELFF.

This clonotype was observed many times. The CDR3 sequence: CASSLTGGVLDTQYF. CDR3 DNA: TGTGCCAGCAGCTTAACCGGCGGGGTGTTAGATACGCAGTATTTT. The gene calls are TRBV7-3 and TRBJ2-3; tentatively, D is TRBD2 (6 bases). The CDR3 is 15 amino acids. From germline, CDR1 is SGHTA and CDR2 FQGTGA. V was pared by 0 bases and J by 5 bases, with 12 bases between.

The rearrangement joins TRBV7-2 to TRBJ1-6; D ambiguous. The germline gives CDR1 SGHTA, CDR2 FQGNSA. This CDR3 spans 14 amino acids. V lost 8 bases and J 10 bases, leaving 18 bases between the germline ends. The CDR3 spells CASCSTSGGSPLHF. CDR3 bases: TGTGCCAGCTGCTCGACTTCTGGCGGCTCACCCCTCCACTTT.

This clonotype was counted only a few times. The chain recombines TRBV5-5 with TRBJ1-2, with 8 bases that match TRBD1. CDR3 size: 18 residues. From germline, CDR1 is SGHKS and CDR2 YYEKEE (reference sequence). J was trimmed by 0 bases and V by 4 bases; bases with no gene match: 14. The DNA of the CDR3 is TGTGCCAGCAGCGCAGGACAGGGAACGGGCAGAGCTAACTATGGCTACACCTTC. This translates into CASSAGQGTGRANYGYTF. Looking up the rest from reference TRBV5-5 and TRBJ1-2 gives the full variable domain: DAGVTQSPTHLIKTRGQQVTLRCSPISGHKSVSWYQQVLGQGPQFIFQYYEKEERGRGNFPDRFSARQFPNYSSELNVNALLLGDSALYLCASSAGQGTGRANYGYTFGSGTRLTVV.

This clonotype was seen a handful of times. This chain uses TRBV6-2 or TRBV6-3 with TRBJ1-1, with D unclear. The CDR3 covers 12 residues. Between the trimmed V and J ends, which lost 6 bases and 10 bases, there was a span of 15 bases. Germline V gene data show CDR1 as MNHEY and CDR2 as SVGEGT. This chain's CDR3 is CASSHGRLGAFF. DNA for the CDR3: TGTGCCAGCAGCCACGGCCGGTTAGGAGCTTTCTTT.

This sequence joins TRBV28 and TRBJ2-5; D is undetermined. Trimming stripped 1 base from V and 0 bases from J, with 12 bases between. Per germline, CDR1 MDHEN and CDR2 SYDVKM. This CDR3 has 16 residues. CDR3 nucleotides: TGTGCCAGCAGTTTATTGGGTCAGACCAACCAAGAGACCCAGTACTTC. Its protein product is CASSLLGQTNQETQYF.

This clonotype was seen ten or more times. V usage is TRBV7-8 and J usage is TRBJ2-5; TRBD2 agrees at 13 bases. V shed 5 bases, J shed 5 bases, and the junction held 2 bases outside the gene matches. Germline V gives CDR1 SGHVS, CDR2 FQNEAQ. The CDR3 is 14 amino acids. This CDR3 is CASSLGLAGETQYF. The CDR3 DNA reads TGTGCCAGCAGCCTGGGACTAGCGGGGGAGACCCAGTACTTC.

This clonotype has a count of ten or more. This sequence joins TRBV7-2 and TRBJ2-5, with D possibly TRBD2 on 7 matching bases. The germline CDR1 and CDR2 sequences are SGHTA and FQGNSA. This CDR3 contains 14 residues. V was trimmed by 7 bases and J by 4 bases, leaving 16 bases between them. The CDR3 DNA follows: TGTGCCAGCACCCCGGCGGGGGCTGGAGAGACCCAGTACTTC. Translating it yields CASTPAGAGETQYF.

The rearrangement links TRBV6-1 to TRBJ1-1; the match to TRBD1 covers 10 bases. From germline, CDR1 is MNHNS and CDR2 SASEGT. J gave up 3 bases and V 5 bases, and 6 bases lay outside the gene matches. The CDR3 totals 15 residues. The CDR3 DNA is TGTGCCAGCAGTCAGTGGACAGGGGGGGACACTGAAGCTTTCTTT. It translates to CASSQWTGGDTEAFF.

The chain is built from TRBV5-1 and TRBJ1-5; D remains unclear. This CDR3 region has 13 residues. CDR1 and CDR2 (germline): SGHRS, YFSETQ. With 4 bases removed from V and 8 bases from J, the gap between germline ends came to 13 bases. CDR3 DNA: TGCGCCAGCAGCCCTTCAGTCGGGAAGCCCCAGCATTTT. It codes for CASSPSVGKPQHF.